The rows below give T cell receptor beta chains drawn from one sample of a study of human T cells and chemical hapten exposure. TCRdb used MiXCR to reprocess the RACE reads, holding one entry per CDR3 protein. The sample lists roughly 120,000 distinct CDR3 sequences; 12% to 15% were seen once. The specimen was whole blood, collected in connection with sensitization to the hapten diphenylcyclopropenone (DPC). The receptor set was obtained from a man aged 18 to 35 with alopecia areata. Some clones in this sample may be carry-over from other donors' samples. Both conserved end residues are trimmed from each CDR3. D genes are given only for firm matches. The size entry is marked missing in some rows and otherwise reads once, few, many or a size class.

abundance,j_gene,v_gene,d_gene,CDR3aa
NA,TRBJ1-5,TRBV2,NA,ASRGPFNQPQH
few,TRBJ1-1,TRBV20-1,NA,SARRSGVNTEAF
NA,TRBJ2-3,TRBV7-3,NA,ASSLIRTDTQY
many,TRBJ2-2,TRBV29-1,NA,SALRGTGELF
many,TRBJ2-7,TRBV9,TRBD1,ASSPHGQVNSYEQY
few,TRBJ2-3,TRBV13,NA,ASSLGVAATDTQY
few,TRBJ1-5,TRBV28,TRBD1,ASSLSFLTGGNQPQH
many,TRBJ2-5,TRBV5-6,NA,ASSLQFRETQY
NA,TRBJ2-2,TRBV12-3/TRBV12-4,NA,ASSRPPGSGELF
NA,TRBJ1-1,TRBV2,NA,ASASGRDTEAF
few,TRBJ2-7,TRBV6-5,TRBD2,ASSYRWTSGELLYEQY
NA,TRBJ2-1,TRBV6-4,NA,ASSGSHGSYNEQF
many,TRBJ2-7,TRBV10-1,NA,ASSESARAEQY
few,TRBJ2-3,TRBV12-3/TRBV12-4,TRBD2,ASRLAGTDTQY
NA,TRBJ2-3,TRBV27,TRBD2,ASSLLAGGDPDTQY
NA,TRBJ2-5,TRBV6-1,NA,ASTTGWRETQY
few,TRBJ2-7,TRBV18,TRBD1,ASSPIWDRSYEQY
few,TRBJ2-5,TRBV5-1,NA,ASSLYLGETQY
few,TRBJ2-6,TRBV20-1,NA,SARDFQRSGANVLT
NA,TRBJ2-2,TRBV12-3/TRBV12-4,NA,ASSLVQGSTGELF
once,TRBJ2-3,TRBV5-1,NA,ASSFPGADTQY
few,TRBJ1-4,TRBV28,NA,ASRIFGERAH
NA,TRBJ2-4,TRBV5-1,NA,ASREGNIQY
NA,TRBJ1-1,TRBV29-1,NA,STGHMNTEAF
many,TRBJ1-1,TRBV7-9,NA,ASSLRSTDHRAF
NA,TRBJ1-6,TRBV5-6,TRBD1,ASSPGPGTENSPLH
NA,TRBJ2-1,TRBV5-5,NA,ASSKGLSEVWEQF
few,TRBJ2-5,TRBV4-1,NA,ASSQDQETQY
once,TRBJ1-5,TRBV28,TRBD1,ASREDRGMEPQH
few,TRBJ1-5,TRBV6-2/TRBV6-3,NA,ASSGHGSTGNQPQH
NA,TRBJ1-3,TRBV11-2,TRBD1,ASSQSLRPGQGLY
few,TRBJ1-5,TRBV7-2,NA,ASSLEIAGARQPQH
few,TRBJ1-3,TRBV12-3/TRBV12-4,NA,ASSLRATGNTIY
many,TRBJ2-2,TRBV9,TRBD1,ASRPGQGDTGELF
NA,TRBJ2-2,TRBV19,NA,ASSILATGELF
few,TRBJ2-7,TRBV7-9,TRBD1,ASSLVGTGLYEQY
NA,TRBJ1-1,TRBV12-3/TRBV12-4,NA,ASKEQENTEAF
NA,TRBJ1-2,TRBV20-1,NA,SARTANYGYT
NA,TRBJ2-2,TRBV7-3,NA,ASARRQKNTGELF
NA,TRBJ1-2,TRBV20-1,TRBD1,SAPAPGQGPFSIIYGYT
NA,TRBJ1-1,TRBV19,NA,ASSVGKNTEAF
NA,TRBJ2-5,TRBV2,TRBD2,ASSEGLGTSGRGETQY